Shown below are 3 T cell receptor beta chains from a single sample sequenced in a study of response to subunit inactivated influenza vaccine. TCRdb reprocessed the RT-PCR reads via MiXCR and lists one record per CDR3 protein. Of more than 500,000 distinct CDR3 sequences listed, about 11% are singletons. These same data were also listed under a study on T cells expressing NK-cell markers. This second study says: It was by 5'RACE template switching with UMIs that TCR beta cDNA was made.

This sample comprised PBMCs from blood, obtained on the day of vaccination. The receptors shown here come from a man aged 45 to 65 who received an inactivated influenza vaccine.

This clonotype was seen at least ten times. The chain is built from TRBV4-3 and TRBJ2-3; 7 nucleotides agree with TRBD2. V shed 0 bases, J shed 0 bases, and the junction held 9 bases outside the gene matches. Germline loops: CDR1 LGHNA, CDR2 YSLEER. The CDR3 has 18 residues. The CDR3 DNA reads as TGCGCCAGCAGCCAAGATGGTTTTGGGACTATTAGCACAGATACGCAGTATTTT. It encodes CASSQDGFGTISTDTQYF.

The chain is built from TRBV6-1 and TRBJ2-1, with 12 bases matching TRBD2. Germline V gives CDR1 MNHNS, CDR2 SASEGT. The junction had 6 bases not matched to a gene; V was cut back by 6 bases and J by 6 bases. The CDR3 extends over 15 amino acids. DNA of the CDR3: TGTGCCAGCAGCAAGACTAGCGGGAGTTTCAATGAGCAGTTCTTC. As protein: CASSKTSGSFNEQFF.

The V call is TRBV27, the J call TRBJ2-3, with D perhaps TRBD2 (5 bases). The germline V gene has CDR1 MNHEY and CDR2 SMNVEV (reference sequence). This CDR3 comprises 13 residues. V was clipped by 4 bases and J by 6 bases, with 11 bases between them. CDR3 residues: CASSWESRDTQYF. CDR3 in DNA: TGTGCCAGCAGTTGGGAGTCCAGGGATACGCAGTATTTT.